These 22 T cell receptor beta chains share one sample of origin, sequenced in a study of blood T cell repertoires in COVID-19. Profiling relied on immunoSEQ multiplex PCR, and the TCRdb table lists in-frame clones only, not all of them. This sample yields around 400,000 clones, of which 70% to 90% are seen a single time; 2.3% belongs to the top ten. Input material: peripheral blood. The receptors originated from a woman aged 55-69 years with COVID-19, enrolled during active disease.

This clone was counted once. The chain links TRBV3-1 (or the pseudogene TRBV3-2) to TRBJ1-5, with D unclear. The CDR3 runs to 15 residues. Germline V gene sequence: CDR1 LGHDT, CDR2 YNNKEL (reference sequence). The V gene lost 0 bases and the J gene lost 1 base, with 7 bases spanning the gap. CDR3 loop: CASSQDRRSNQPQHF. CDR3 in DNA: TGTGCCAGCAGCCAAGATCGCAGGAGCAATCAGCCCCAGCATTTT.

The chain combines TRBV28 with TRBJ2-7, with 10 bases that match TRBD1. J gave up 6 bases and V 7 bases, and 9 bases lay outside the gene matches. This CDR3 contains 14 residues. Germline V gene sequence: CDR1 MDHEN, CDR2 SYDVKM. CDR3 in DNA: TGTGCCAGCAATAAGGGACAGGGGAATTTCGAGCAGTACTTC. This gives the protein CASNKGQGNFEQYF.

This chain links TRBV28 with TRBJ2-7, with 12 bases that match TRBD2. The CDR3 has 15 amino acids. V shed 5 bases and J 6 bases; nucleotides not matched to a gene: 8. Germline CDR1 reads MDHEN; CDR2 reads SYDVKM. CDR3 nucleotide sequence: TGTGCCAGCAGTATAACTAGCGGGGGGAGCTTCGAGCAGTACTTC. Protein product: CASSITSGGSFEQYF.

The J gene is TRBJ2-7, the V gene TRBV9; 9 nucleotides agree with TRBD1. Per germline, CDR1 SGDLS and CDR2 YYNGEE. Trimming at V came to 4 bases and at J to 2 bases, leaving 4 bases not matched to a gene. The CDR3 consists of 14 residues. CDR3 DNA: TGTGCCAGCAGCTCCGGGACAGGGACCTACGAGCAGTACTTC. This codes for CASSSGTGTYEQYF.

V and J are TRBV3-1 (or the pseudogene TRBV3-2) and TRBJ1-2; D is unclear. CDR1 and CDR2 from the germline V gene are LGHDT and YNNKEL (reference sequence). The CDR3 has 16 residues. Trimming removed 1 base at V and 0 bases at J, with 12 bases between. The CDR3 DNA is TGTGCCAGCAGCCAAGGAGGCAGCAAATCTAACTATGGCTACACCTTC. Its translation is CASSQGGSKSNYGYTF.

The V and J genes are TRBV7-6 and TRBJ1-1; D possibly corresponds to TRBD1 (6 bases). Germline V lookup: CDR1 SGHVS, CDR2 FNYEAQ. CDR3 length: 14 amino acids. Trimming took 3 bases from V and 6 from J, leaving 14 bases between them. The CDR3 DNA follows: TGTGCCAGCAGCTTGGGGGGGGGCTCGGCTGAAGCTTTCTTT. Encoded protein: CASSLGGGSAEAFF.

The rearrangement links TRBV6-6 to TRBJ2-7, with D uncertain. Germline V gene sequence: CDR1 MNHNY, CDR2 SVGAGI (reference sequence). CDR3 size: 12 residues. V shed 0 bases and J shed 6 bases, with 6 bases lying between them. The CDR3 DNA reads as TGTGCCAGCAGTTACTCGATGAGCGAGCAGTACTTC. This gives the protein CASSYSMSEQYF.

The CDR3 nucleotides are TGCGCCAGCAGCCCTACTAGCGGGCTAAACAATGAGCAGTTCTTC. Encoded protein: CASSPTSGLNNEQFF. The chain employs TRBV5-1 and TRBJ2-1, with TRBD2 matching 9 bases. V dropped 4 bases and J dropped 5; count of bases not matched to a gene: 7. The V gene's germline CDR1 is SGHRS and CDR2 YFSETQ. This CDR3 comprises 15 residues.

The chain combines TRBV6-2 or TRBV6-3 with TRBJ2-2; 8 positions match TRBD1. The ends lost 5 bases at V and 6 bases at J; junction bases unmatched: 11. This CDR3 spans 16 amino acids. Germline loops: CDR1 MNHEY, CDR2 SVGEGT. The CDR3 loop is CASSLMTWTGPGELFF. CDR3 in DNA: TGTGCCAGCAGTCTAATGACTTGGACAGGGCCCGGGGAGCTGTTTTTT.

The chain couples TRBV2 to TRBJ2-7; 8 bases match TRBD2. J was trimmed by 5 bases and V by 6 bases; bases with no gene match: 12. The CDR3 runs to 15 residues. Germline loops: CDR1 SNHLY, CDR2 FYNNEI. The CDR3 protein is CASSPTTSGGNEQYF. Here the CDR3 DNA reads TGTGCCAGCAGCCCTACCACTAGCGGCGGGAACGAGCAGTACTTC.

This clone was found once. The rearrangement links TRBV19 to TRBJ2-5; TRBD1 aligns across 7 bases. Trimming cost V 7 bases and J 1 base; bases outside gene matches: 3. The CDR3 loop spans 13 amino acids. Germline V gives CDR1 LNHDA, CDR2 SQIVND (reference sequence). As DNA, the CDR3 is TGTGCCAGTAAGCGACAGGGCCAAGAGACCCAGTACTTC. This codes for CASKRQGQETQYF.

V gene TRBV5-8 combines with J gene TRBJ2-7; 7 bases are shared with TRBD1. CDR1 SGHTS and CDR2 YDEGEE come from the germline V gene. This CDR3 is built from 19 residues. Trimming at V came to 2 bases and at J to 3 bases, leaving 20 bases not matched to a gene. CDR3 residues: CASSLPPLLGTDYFYEQYF. The DNA for the CDR3 is TGTGCCAGCAGCTTACCTCCCTTGCTCGGGACAGACTACTTCTACGAGCAGTACTTC. The full variable domain, rest sourced from reference TRBV5-8 and TRBJ2-7, is EAGVTQSPTHLIKTRGQQATLRCSPISGHTSVYWYQQALGLGLQFLLWYDEGEERNRGNFPPRFSGRQFPNYSSELNVNALELEDSALYLCASSLPPLLGTDYFYEQYFGPGTRLTVT.

V gene TRBV15 combines with J gene TRBJ1-4, with D perhaps matching TRBD1 (6 bases). Trimming shortened V by 4 bases and J by 0 bases, and 18 bases separated the two germline ends. The CDR3 covers 18 residues. Germline lookup yields CDR1 LNHNV and CDR2 YYDKDF (reference sequence). The CDR3 spells CATSTGTSFLATNEKLFF. DNA for the CDR3: TGTGCCACCAGCACCGGGACATCCTTCCTTGCAACTAATGAAAAACTGTTTTTT. The complete variable domain, with remaining parts taken from reference TRBV15 and TRBJ1-4, reads DAMVIQNPRYQVTQFGKPVTLSCSQTLNHNVMYWYQQKSSQAPKLLFHYYDKDFNNEADTPDNFQSRRPNTSFCFLDIRSPGLGDTAMYLCATSTGTSFLATNEKLFFGSGTQLSVL.

The chain has TRBV5-5 and TRBJ1-4; tentative D call: TRBD1 (5 bases). Trimming cost V 4 bases and J 8 bases, with 12 bases left between them. The CDR3 totals 13 residues. In germline, CDR1 is SGHKS, CDR2 YYEKEE (reference sequence). DNA for the CDR3: TGTGCCAGCAGCCCCCAGGGCGAGGAAAAACTGTTTTTT. Translated, it gives CASSPQGEEKLFF.

The chain recombines TRBV18 with TRBJ1-2; 7 positions agree with TRBD1. Looked up from germline, CDR1 is KGHSH and CDR2 is LQKENI. CDR3 length: 13 residues. The V gene end was trimmed by 4 bases and the J gene end by 3 bases; junction bases not matched to a gene: 2. CDR3 sequence reads: CASSQGADYGYTF. CDR3 sequence (DNA): TGTGCCAGCTCACAGGGGGCGGACTATGGCTACACCTTC.

The chain has TRBV14 and TRBJ2-7; perhaps TRBD2 as D (6 bases). CDR3 length: 15 amino acids. Germline-derived CDR1 and CDR2 are SGHDN and FVKESK. Trimming shortened V by 0 bases and J by 6 bases, and 15 bases separated the two germline ends. The CDR3 reads CASSQERGAGFEQYF. The CDR3 DNA reads as TGTGCCAGCAGCCAAGAGCGGGGTGCAGGGTTCGAGCAGTACTTC.

The chain links TRBV7-2 to TRBJ1-1, with a possible D match to TRBD1 (6 bases). V was trimmed by 6 bases and J by 2 bases, leaving 16 bases between them. Germline assignment: CDR1 SGHTA and CDR2 FQGNSA. This CDR3 spans 15 amino acids. The CDR3: CASSRTGQINTEAFF. The CDR3 DNA reads as TGTGCCAGCAGTCGCACAGGACAGATAAACACTGAAGCTTTCTTT.

The rearrangement uses TRBV6-5 and TRBJ2-7; 7 bases align to TRBD1. This CDR3 has 16 residues. V dropped 2 bases and J dropped 0; count of bases not matched to a gene: 7. CDR1 MNHEY and CDR2 SVGAGI come from the germline V gene. The CDR3 region has the DNA TGTGCCAGCAGTTACCTGACAGGGTACAGCTCCTACGAGCAGTACTTC. It specifies CASSYLTGYSSYEQYF.

The J gene is TRBJ1-5, the V gene TRBV19; 7 bases agree with TRBD1. With 6 bases clipped from V and 0 bases from J, the junction kept 8 bases outside the gene matches. The CDR3 contains 16 residues. Looked up from germline, CDR1 is LNHDA and CDR2 is SQIVND (reference sequence). DNA of the CDR3: TGTGCCAGTAGCCGCGGGACAGTTAATAGCAATCAGCCCCAGCATTTT. It encodes CASSRGTVNSNQPQHF.

CDR3 in amino acids: CASSQVAGETQYF. The CDR3 DNA reads TGTGCCAGCAGCCAAGTCGCAGGAGAGACCCAGTACTTC. The J gene is TRBJ2-5, the V gene TRBV5-5; no definite D call. CDR3 size: 13 residues. Trimming removed 4 bases at V and 4 bases at J, with 11 bases between. In germline, CDR1 is SGHKS, CDR2 YYEKEE (reference sequence).

The chain uses TRBV5-6 and TRBJ2-7; TRBD1 matches at 10 bases. This CDR3 is built from 15 residues. V shed 5 bases and J 1 base; nucleotides not matched to a gene: 6. Germline-derived CDR1 and CDR2 are SGHDT and YYEEEE. The CDR3 region is CASSSGTGVSYEQYF. CDR3 DNA sequence: TGTGCCAGCAGTTCCGGGACAGGGGTTTCCTACGAGCAGTACTTC.

The chain is built from TRBV28 and TRBJ1-4, with TRBD1 identical over 8 bases. V shed 5 bases and J 0 bases; nucleotides not matched to a gene: 8. The germline gives CDR1 MDHEN, CDR2 SYDVKM. The CDR3 is 17 amino acids. The CDR3 bases are TGTGCCAGCAGTGAACACAGGGGGTCCGCAACTAATGAAAAACTGTTTTTT. It is translated as CASSEHRGSATNEKLFF.